This T cell receptor beta chain emerged from a study of T cell responses to AZD1222 COVID-19 vaccine. In the study overall: Second-dose intervals near 4 or 12 weeks were combined. Study-level results: Repertoire collection took place solely once the T cell response had peaked. Within unmutated variant regions lay the reported targets of nearly half of spike-specific TCRs. Regions 160-218 and 743-854 dominated among vaccine-associated CD4 TCRs spanning spike.

Method: immunoSEQ multiplex PCR; TCRdb's copy keeps in-frame clones and lacks some. Seen here are 130,000 to 150,000 clones, around 88% observed once, and the top ten hold approximately 2.1%. CDR1 is SEHNR and CDR2 is FQNEAQ in the germline V gene (reference sequence). Trimming cost V 5 bases and J 8 bases, with 4 bases left between them. This CDR3 spans 10 amino acids. In the case of this clone: Antigen unknown.

This rearrangement joins TRBV7-9 to TRBJ2-1, with D uncertain. The source of this sequence is an adult in good health. Sequencing was performed on peripheral blood, taken on day 0 of AZD1222 vaccination. As DNA, the CDR3 is TGTGCCAGCAGCCCCGATGAGCAGTTCTTC. This translates into CASSPDEQFF.